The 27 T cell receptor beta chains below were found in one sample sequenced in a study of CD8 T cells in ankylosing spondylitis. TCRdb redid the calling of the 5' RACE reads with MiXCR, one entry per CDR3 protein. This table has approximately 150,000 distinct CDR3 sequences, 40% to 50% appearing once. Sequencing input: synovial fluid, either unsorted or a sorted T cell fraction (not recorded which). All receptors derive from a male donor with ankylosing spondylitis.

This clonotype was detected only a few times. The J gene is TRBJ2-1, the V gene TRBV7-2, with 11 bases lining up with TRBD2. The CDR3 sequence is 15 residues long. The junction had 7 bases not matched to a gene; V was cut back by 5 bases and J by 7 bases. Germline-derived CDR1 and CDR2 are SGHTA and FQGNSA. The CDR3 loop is CASSLTSGAWNEQFF. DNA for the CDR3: TGTGCCAGCAGCCTGACTAGCGGGGCCTGGAATGAGCAGTTCTTC.

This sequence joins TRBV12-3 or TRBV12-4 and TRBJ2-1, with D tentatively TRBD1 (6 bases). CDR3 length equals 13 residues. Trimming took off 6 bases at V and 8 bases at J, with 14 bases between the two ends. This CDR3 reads CASRNRVWHEQFF. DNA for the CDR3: TGTGCCAGCAGGAACAGGGTTTGGCATGAGCAGTTCTTC.

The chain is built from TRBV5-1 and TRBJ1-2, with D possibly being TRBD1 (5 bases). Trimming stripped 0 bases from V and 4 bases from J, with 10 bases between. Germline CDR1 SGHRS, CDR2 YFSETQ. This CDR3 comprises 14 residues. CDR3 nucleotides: TGCGCCAGCAGCTTGGCGTGGGGCTTCTATGGCTACACCTTC. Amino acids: CASSLAWGFYGYTF.

The CDR3 bases are TGTGCCAGCAGCCCCAAACAGGTCCCAAAGGATGGCTACACCTTC. This sequence encodes CASSPKQVPKDGYTF. The chain recombines TRBV7-4 with TRBJ1-2; D is possibly TRBD1 (5 bases). Germline values: CDR1 SGHVT, CDR2 SQSDAQ. V was clipped by 5 bases and J by 6 bases, with 19 bases between them. CDR3 length: 15 amino acids.

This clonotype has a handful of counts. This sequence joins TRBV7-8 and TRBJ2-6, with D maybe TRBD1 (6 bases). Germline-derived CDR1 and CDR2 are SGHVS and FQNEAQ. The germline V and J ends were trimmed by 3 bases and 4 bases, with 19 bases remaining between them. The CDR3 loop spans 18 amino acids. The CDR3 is CASSLNREELYGANVLTF. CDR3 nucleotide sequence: TGTGCCAGCAGCTTGAACAGGGAAGAATTGTACGGGGCCAACGTCCTGACTTTC.

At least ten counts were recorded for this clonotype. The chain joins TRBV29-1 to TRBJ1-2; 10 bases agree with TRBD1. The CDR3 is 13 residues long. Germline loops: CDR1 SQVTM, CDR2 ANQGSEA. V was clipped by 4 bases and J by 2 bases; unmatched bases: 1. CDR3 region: CSVGGQGNYGYTF. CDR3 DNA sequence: TGCAGCGTTGGGGGACAGGGGAACTATGGCTACACCTTC.

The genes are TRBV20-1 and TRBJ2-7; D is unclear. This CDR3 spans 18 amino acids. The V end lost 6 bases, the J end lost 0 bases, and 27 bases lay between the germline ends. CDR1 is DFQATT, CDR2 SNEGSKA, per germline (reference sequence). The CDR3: CSALLWVSNPWGSYEQYF. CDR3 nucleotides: TGCAGTGCGCTCCTCTGGGTCTCTAATCCTTGGGGCTCCTACGAGCAGTACTTC.

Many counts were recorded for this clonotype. This CDR3 reads CASAKGTGHSYNEQFF. The CDR3 DNA reads TGTGCCAGCGCAAAGGGGACAGGGCATTCCTACAATGAGCAGTTCTTC. The chain recombines TRBV6-5 with TRBJ2-1, with 9 bases aligning to TRBD1. The CDR3 runs 16 residues. V trimming: 8 bases; J trimming: 1 base; junction bases outside the gene matches: 9. Germline assignment: CDR1 MNHEY and CDR2 SVGAGI.

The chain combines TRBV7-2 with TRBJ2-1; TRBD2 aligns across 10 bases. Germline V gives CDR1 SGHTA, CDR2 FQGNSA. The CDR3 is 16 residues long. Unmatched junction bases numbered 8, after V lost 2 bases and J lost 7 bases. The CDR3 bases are TGTGCCAGCAGCTTAATGGGTAGCGGGAGGAGGAATGAGCAGTTCTTC. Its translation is CASSLMGSGRRNEQFF.

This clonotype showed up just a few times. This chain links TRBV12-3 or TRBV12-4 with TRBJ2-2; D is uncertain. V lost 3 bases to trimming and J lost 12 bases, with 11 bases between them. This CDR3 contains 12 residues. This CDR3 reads CASSFLALQLFF. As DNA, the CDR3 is TGTGCCAGCAGTTTTCTGGCACTACAGCTGTTTTTT.

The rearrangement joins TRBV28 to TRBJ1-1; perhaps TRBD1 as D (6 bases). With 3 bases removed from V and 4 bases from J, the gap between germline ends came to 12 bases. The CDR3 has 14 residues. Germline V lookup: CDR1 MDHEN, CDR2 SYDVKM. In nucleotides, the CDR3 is TGTGCCAGCAGTTTGATAGTGGACAGCACTGAAGCTTTCTTT. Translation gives CASSLIVDSTEAFF.

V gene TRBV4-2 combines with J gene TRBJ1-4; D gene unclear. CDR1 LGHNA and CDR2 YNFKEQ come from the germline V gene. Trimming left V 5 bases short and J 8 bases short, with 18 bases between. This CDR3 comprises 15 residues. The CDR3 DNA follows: TGTGCCAGCAGCAGCCGAGAAGGAAGTAGGGAAAAACTGTTTTTT. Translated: CASSSREGSREKLFF.

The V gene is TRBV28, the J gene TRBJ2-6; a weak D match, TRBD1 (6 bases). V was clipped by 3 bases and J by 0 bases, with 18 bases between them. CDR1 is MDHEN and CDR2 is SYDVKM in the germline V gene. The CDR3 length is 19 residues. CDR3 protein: CASSFFAGVKASGANVLTF. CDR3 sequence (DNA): TGTGCCAGCAGTTTTTTCGCAGGGGTCAAAGCCTCTGGGGCCAACGTCCTGACTTTC.

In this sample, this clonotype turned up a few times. The CDR3 coding sequence is TGCGCCAGCAGCCAGATCTGGACAGCCAGCAATCAGCCCCAGCATTTT. This gives the protein CASSQIWTASNQPQHF. This chain connects TRBV4-1 to TRBJ1-5; possible D gene TRBD1, 6 bases. Germline V gene lookup returns CDR1 MGHRA and CDR2 YSYEKL. This CDR3 is built from 16 residues. Trimming stripped 3 bases from V and 1 base from J, with 13 bases between.

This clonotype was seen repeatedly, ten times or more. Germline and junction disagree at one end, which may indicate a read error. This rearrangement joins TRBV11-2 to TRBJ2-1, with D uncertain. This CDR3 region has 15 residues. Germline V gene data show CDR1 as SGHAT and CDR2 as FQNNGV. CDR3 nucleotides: TGTGCCAGCAGCGCCGTCCTTTCACCCTACCATGAGCAGTTCTTC. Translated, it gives CASSAVLSPYHEQFF.

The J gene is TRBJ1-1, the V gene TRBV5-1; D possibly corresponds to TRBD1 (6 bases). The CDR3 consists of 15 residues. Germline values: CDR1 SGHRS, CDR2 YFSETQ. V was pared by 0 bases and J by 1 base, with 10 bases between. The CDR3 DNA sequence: TGCGCCAGCAGCTTGGTGCCAGGGGCGAACACTGAAGCTTTCTTT. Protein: CASSLVPGANTEAFF.

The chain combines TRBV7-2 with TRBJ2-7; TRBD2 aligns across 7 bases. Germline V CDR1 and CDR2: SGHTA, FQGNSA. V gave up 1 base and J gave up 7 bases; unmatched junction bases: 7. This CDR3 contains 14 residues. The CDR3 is CASSLVAGVYEQYF. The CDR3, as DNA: TGTGCCAGCAGCTTAGTGGCGGGAGTATATGAGCAGTACTTC. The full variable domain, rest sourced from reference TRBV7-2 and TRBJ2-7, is GAGVSQSPSNKVTEKGKDVELRCDPISGHTALYWYRQSLGQGLEFLIYFQGNSAPDKSGLPSDRFSAERTGGSVSTLTIQRTQQEDSAVYLCASSLVAGVYEQYFGPGTRLTVT.

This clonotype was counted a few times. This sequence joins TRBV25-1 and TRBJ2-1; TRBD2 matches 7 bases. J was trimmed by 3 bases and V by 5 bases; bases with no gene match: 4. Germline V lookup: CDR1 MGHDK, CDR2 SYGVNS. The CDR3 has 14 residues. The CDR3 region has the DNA TGTGCCAGCAGTTGGGGCGGGAGCTACAATGAGCAGTTCTTC. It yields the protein CASSWGGSYNEQFF.

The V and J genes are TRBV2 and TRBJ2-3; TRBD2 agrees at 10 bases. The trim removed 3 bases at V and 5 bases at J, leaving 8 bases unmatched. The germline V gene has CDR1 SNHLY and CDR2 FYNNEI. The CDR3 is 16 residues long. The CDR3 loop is CASSDWTSGKEDTQYF. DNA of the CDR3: TGTGCCAGCAGTGATTGGACTAGCGGTAAGGAAGATACGCAGTATTTT. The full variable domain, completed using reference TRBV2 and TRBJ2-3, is EPEVTQTPSHQVTQMGQEVILRCVPISNHLYFYWYRQILGQKVEFLVSFYNNEISEKSEIFDDQFSVERPDGSNFTLKIRSTKLEDSAMYFCASSDWTSGKEDTQYFGPGTRLTVL.

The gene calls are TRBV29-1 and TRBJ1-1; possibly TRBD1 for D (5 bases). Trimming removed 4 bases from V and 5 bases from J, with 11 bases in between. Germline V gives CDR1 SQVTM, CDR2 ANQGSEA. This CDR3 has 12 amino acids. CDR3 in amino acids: CSVAPGNTEAFF. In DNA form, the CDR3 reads TGCAGCGTTGCCCCAGGGAATACTGAAGCTTTCTTT.

CDR3 in DNA: TGTGCCAGCAGCCAAGAAGGAAGGGTTGATCAGCCCCAGCATTTT. This codes for CASSQEGRVDQPQHF. The chain combines TRBV4-2 with TRBJ1-5; D gene unclear. The germline V gene encodes CDR1 LGHNA and CDR2 YNFKEQ. This CDR3 is 15 amino acids long. V was pared by 0 bases and J by 5 bases, with 11 bases between.

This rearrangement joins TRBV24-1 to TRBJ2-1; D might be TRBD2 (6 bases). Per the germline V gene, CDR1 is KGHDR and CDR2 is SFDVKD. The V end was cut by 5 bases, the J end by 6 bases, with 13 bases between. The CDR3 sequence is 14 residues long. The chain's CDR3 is CATSAVTRPNEQFF. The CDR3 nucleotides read TGTGCCACCAGTGCTGTGACTAGACCCAATGAGCAGTTCTTC.

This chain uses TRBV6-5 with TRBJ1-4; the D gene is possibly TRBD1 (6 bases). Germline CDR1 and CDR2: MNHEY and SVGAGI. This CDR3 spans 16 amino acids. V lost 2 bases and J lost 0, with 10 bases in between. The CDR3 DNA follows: TGTGCCAGCAGTTACGGGACACCGCCAACTAATGAAAAACTGTTTTTT. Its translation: CASSYGTPPTNEKLFF.

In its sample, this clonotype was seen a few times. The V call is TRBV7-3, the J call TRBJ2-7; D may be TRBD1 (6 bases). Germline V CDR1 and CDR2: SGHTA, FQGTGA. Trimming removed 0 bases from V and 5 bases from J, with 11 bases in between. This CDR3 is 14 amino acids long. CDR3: CASSLTWDTNEQYF. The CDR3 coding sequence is TGTGCCAGCAGCTTAACGTGGGACACTAACGAGCAGTACTTC.

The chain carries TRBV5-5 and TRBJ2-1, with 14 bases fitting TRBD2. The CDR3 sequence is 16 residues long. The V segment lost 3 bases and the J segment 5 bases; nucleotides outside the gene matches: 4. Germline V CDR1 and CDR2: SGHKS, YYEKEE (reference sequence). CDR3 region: CASSYPGLAGDNEQFF. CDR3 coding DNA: TGTGCCAGCAGCTACCCGGGACTAGCGGGGGACAATGAGCAGTTCTTC.

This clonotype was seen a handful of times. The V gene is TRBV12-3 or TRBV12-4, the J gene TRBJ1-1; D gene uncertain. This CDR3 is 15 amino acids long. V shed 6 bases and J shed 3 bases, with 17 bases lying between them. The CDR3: CASSPTWSVYTEAFF. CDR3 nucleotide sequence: TGTGCCAGCAGCCCCACTTGGTCCGTGTACACTGAAGCTTTCTTT.

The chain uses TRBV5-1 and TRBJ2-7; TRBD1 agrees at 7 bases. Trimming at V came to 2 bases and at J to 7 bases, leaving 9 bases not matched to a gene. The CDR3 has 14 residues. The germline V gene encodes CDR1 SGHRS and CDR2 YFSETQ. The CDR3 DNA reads TGCGCCAGCAGCTTACCGACAGGGTCCGGAGAGCAGTACTTC. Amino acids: CASSLPTGSGEQYF. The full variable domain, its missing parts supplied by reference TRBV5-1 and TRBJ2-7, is KAGVTQTPRYLIKTRGQQVTLSCSPISGHRSVSWYQQTPGQGLQFLFEYFSETQRNKGNFPGRFSGRQFSNSRSEMNVSTLELGDSALYLCASSLPTGSGEQYFGPGTRLTVT.